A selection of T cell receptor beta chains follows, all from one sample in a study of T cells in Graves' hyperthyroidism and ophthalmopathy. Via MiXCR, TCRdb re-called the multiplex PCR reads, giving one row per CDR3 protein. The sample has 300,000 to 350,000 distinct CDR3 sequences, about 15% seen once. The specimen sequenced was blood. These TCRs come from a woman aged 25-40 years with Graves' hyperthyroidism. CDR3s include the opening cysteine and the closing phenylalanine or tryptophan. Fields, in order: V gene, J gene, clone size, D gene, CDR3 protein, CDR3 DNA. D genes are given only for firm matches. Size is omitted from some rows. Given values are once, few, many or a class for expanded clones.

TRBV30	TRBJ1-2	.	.	CAWSAQGNYGYTF	TGTGCCTGGAGCGCTCAGGGAAACTATGGCTACACCTTC
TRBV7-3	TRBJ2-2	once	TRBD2	CASSRAGGTGELFF	TGTGCCAGCAGCCGAGCGGGGGGCACCGGGGAGCTGTTTTTT
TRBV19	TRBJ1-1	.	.	CASVRGQNTEAFF	TGTGCCAGTGTACGGGGGCAAAACACTGAAGCTTTCTTT
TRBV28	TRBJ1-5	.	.	CASSLRINAGRPPQHF	TGTGCCAGCAGTTTACGAATAAACGCCGGACGCCCGCCCCAGCATTTT
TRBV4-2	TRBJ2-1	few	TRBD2	CASSQDARLAGGSGEQFF	TGTGCCAGCAGCCAAGATGCTCGGCTAGCGGGAGGGTCGGGTGAGCAGTTCTTC
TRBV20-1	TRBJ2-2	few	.	CSARSPGNTGELFF	TGCAGTGCTAGAAGCCCCGGGAACACCGGGGAGCTGTTTTTT
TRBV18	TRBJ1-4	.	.	CASSQGRNEKLFF	TGTGCCAGCTCACAGGGGCGGAATGAAAAACTGTTTTTT
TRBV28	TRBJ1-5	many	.	CASRVGGQPQHF	TGTGCCAGCAGGGTCGGGGGTCAGCCCCAGCATTTT
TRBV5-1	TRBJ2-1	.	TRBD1	CASSTGTGGHEQFF	TGCGCCAGCAGCACCGGGACAGGGGGTCATGAGCAGTTCTTC
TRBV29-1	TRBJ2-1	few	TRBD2	CSGTSESYNEQFF	TGCAGCGGGACTAGCGAATCCTACAATGAGCAGTTCTTC
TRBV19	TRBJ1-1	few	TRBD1	CASRQGWMNTEAFF	TGTGCCAGTCGACAGGGGTGGATGAACACTGAAGCTTTCTTT
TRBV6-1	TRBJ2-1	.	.	CASCSTRLYNEQFF	TGTGCCAGCTGCTCCACCCGCCTTTACAATGAGCAGTTCTTC
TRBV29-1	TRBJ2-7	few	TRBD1	CSAIRDRVTYEQYF	TGCAGCGCAATTCGGGACAGGGTAACCTACGAGCAGTACTTC
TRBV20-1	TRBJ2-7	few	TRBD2	CSARDGTSGSLEQYF	TGCAGTGCTAGAGATGGGACTAGCGGGAGTCTCGAGCAGTACTTC
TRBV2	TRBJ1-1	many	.	CASIHDGNTEAFF	TGTGCCAGCATTCACGACGGGAACACTGAAGCTTTCTTT
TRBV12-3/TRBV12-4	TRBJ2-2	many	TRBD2	CASSFQLAGVVGELFF	TGTGCCAGCAGTTTTCAACTAGCGGGAGTAGTTGGGGAGCTGTTTTTT
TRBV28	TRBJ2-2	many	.	CASSFYRDTGSYLSGLVWTGELFF	TGTGCCAGCAGTTTTTACCGGGACACCGGGTCATACCTTAGCGGACTAGTTTGGACCGGGGAGCTGTTTTTT
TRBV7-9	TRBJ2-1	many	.	CASSPMGSYNEQFF	TGTGCCAGCAGCCCCATGGGTTCCTACAATGAGCAGTTCTTC
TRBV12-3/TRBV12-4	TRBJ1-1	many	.	CASSLGVLGAFF	TGTGCCAGCAGTTTAGGGGTTTTGGGAGCTTTCTTT
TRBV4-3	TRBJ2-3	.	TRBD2	CASSTRRGGRTTDTQYF	TGCGCCAGCAGCACCCGGCGGGGCGGGAGGACCACAGATACGCAGTATTTT
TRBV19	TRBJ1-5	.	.	CASSGSGQGQPQHF	TGTGCCAGTAGTGGGTCAGGGCAGGGGCAGCCCCAGCATTTT
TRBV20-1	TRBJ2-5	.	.	CSARVPEETQYF	TGCAGTGCTAGGGTTCCTGAAGAGACCCAGTACTTC
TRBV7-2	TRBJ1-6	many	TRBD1	CASSSPGRTGSPLHF	TGTGCCAGCAGCTCCCCGGGACGGACAGGTTCACCCCTCCACTTT
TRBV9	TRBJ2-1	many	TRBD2	CASSVSGGYNEQFF	TGTGCCAGCAGCGTATCCGGGGGGTACAATGAGCAGTTCTTC
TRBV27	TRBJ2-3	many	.	CASSLSTGSTDTQYF	TGTGCCAGCAGTTTATCGACTGGGAGCACAGATACGCAGTATTTT
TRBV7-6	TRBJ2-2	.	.	CASSPGKTTGELFF	TGTGCCAGCAGCCCCGGGAAAACCACCGGGGAGCTGTTTTTT
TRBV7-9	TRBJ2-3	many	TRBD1	CASSLLRGRAFADTQYF	TGTGCCAGCAGCTTACTGAGGGGGCGCGCATTTGCAGATACGCAGTATTTT
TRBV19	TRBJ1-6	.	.	CASGPGPGNSPLHF	TGTGCCAGTGGACCGGGCCCAGGAAATTCACCCCTCCACTTT
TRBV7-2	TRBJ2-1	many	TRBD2	CASTLTGTSGIGEQFF	TGTGCCAGCACCCTGACCGGGACTAGCGGGATAGGAGAGCAGTTCTTC
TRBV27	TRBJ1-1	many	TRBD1	CASRDRVNTEAFF	TGTGCCAGCAGGGACAGGGTGAACACTGAAGCTTTCTTT
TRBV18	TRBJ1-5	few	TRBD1	CASSPTGIEQPQHF	TGTGCCAGCTCACCGACAGGGATAGAACAGCCCCAGCATTTT
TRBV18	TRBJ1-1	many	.	CASSPPFRTEAFF	TGTGCCAGCTCACCACCGTTCCGGACTGAAGCTTTCTTT
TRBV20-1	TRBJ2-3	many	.	CSARMGPTDTQYF	TGCAGTGCTAGAATGGGCCCTACAGATACGCAGTATTTT
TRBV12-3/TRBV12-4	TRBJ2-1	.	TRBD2	CAASSGSYNEQFF	TGTGCAGCGTCTAGCGGCTCCTACAATGAGCAGTTCTTC
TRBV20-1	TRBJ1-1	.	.	CSAAEITEAFF	TGCAGTGCGGCGGAGATCACTGAAGCTTTCTTT
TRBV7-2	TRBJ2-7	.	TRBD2	CASSSGLAGTYEQYF	TGTGCCAGCAGCTCCGGACTAGCGGGAACCTACGAGCAGTACTTC
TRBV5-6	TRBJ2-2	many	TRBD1	CASSFGTGGAGELFF	TGTGCCAGCAGCTTTGGGACAGGGGGTGCCGGGGAGCTGTTTTTT
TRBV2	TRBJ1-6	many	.	CASSEGQYGNSPLHF	TGTGCCAGCAGTGAAGGGCAGTACGGGAATTCACCCCTCCACTTT
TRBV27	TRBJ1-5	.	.	CATVGTDSAQHF	TGTGCCACAGTCGGGACTGATTCAGCCCAGCATTTT
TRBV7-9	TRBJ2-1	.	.	CASSVAPGNELFF	.
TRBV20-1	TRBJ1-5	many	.	CSARNRGVPNQPQHF	TGCAGTGCCCGAAATCGGGGGGTCCCCAATCAGCCCCAGCATTTT
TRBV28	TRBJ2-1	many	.	CAISTDPNEQFF	TGTGCCATCTCGACGGATCCCAATGAGCAGTTCTTC